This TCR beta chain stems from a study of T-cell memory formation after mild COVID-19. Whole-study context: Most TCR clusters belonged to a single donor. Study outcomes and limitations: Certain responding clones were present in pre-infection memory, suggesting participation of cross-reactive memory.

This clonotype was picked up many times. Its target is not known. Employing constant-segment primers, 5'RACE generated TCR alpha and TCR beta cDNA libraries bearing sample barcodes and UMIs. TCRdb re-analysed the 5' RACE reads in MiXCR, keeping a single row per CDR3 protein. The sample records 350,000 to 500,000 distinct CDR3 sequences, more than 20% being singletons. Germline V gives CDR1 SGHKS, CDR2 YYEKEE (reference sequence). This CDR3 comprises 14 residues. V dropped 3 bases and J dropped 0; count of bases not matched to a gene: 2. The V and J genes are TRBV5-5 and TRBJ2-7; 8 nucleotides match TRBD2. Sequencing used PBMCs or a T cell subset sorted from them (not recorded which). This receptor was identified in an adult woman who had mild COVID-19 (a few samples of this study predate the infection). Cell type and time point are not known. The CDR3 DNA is TGTGCCAGCAGCTCGGGACTAGGCTCCTACGAGCAGTACTTC. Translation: CASSSGLGSYEQYF.